Shown below are 11 T cell receptor beta chains from a single sample sequenced in a study of blood T cell repertoires in COVID-19. Some clones are missing from TCRdb's copy, which holds only in-frame ones; the method was immunoSEQ multiplex PCR. The data hold around 80,000 clones, with over 70% observed a single time. Input material: peripheral blood. These receptors originate from a man older than 75 with acute or convalescent COVID-19.

The chain recombines TRBV11-2 with TRBJ2-5, with a weak D call TRBD1 (6 bases). Trimming shortened V by 4 bases and J by 1 base, and 25 bases separated the two germline ends. CDR1 and CDR2 (germline): SGHAT, FQNNGV. CDR3 length equals 19 residues. CDR3 amino acids: CASSSRPRGWSTIQETQYF. The CDR3 coding sequence is TGTGCCAGCAGCTCCCGCCCCAGGGGATGGAGTACCATCCAAGAGACCCAGTACTTC.

The rearrangement uses TRBV7-3 and TRBJ1-1; D gene unclear. Trimming stripped 2 bases from V and 1 base from J, with 5 bases between. The germline V gene has CDR1 SGHTA and CDR2 FQGTGA. CDR3 length equals 13 residues. The CDR3 protein is CASSLAENTEAFF. CDR3 sequence (DNA): TGTGCCAGCAGCTTAGCGGAGAACACTGAAGCTTTCTTT.

The V call is TRBV24-1, the J call TRBJ1-1, with D perhaps TRBD1 (6 bases). Looked up from germline, CDR1 is KGHDR and CDR2 is SFDVKD. The V and J ends lost 1 base and 4 bases respectively, with 12 bases between them. The CDR3 totals 15 residues. The CDR3 DNA reads as TGTGCCACCAGTGATTTAGGTGGGGGCGGCACTGAAGCTTTCTTT. Translating it yields CATSDLGGGGTEAFF.

This sequence joins TRBV6-5 and TRBJ2-1; TRBD1 matches at 8 bases. V dropped 4 bases and J dropped 10; count of bases not matched to a gene: 3. This CDR3 spans 12 amino acids. Germline CDR1 and CDR2: MNHEY and SVGAGI. CDR3 region: CASSSGGGEQFF. The CDR3 bases are TGTGCCAGCAGTTCAGGGGGCGGCGAGCAGTTCTTC.

This sequence joins TRBV2 and TRBJ1-4; 7 bases align to TRBD1. V was pared by 8 bases and J by 3 bases, with 6 bases of the junction left unmatched. Germline CDR1 is SNHLY and CDR2 is FYNNEI. The CDR3 consists of 14 residues. CDR3 DNA sequence: TGTGCCAGCGTAACGGGACAGTCTAATGAAAAACTGTTTTTT. Encoded protein: CASVTGQSNEKLFF. The variable domain in full, completed from reference TRBV2 and TRBJ1-4, reads EPEVTQTPSHQVTQMGQEVILRCVPISNHLYFYWYRQILGQKVEFLVSFYNNEISEKSEIFDDQFSVERPDGSNFTLKIRSTKLEDSAMYFCASVTGQSNEKLFFGSGTQLSVL.

This chain uses TRBV19 with TRBJ1-5, with D tentatively TRBD1 (5 bases). Germline values: CDR1 LNHDA, CDR2 SQIVND (reference sequence). This CDR3 comprises 18 residues. V dropped 5 bases and J dropped 0 bases, with 20 bases sitting between them. The CDR3 sequence is CASSWSFGQGYSNQPQHF. In DNA form, the CDR3 reads TGTGCCAGTAGTTGGAGTTTCGGGCAGGGCTATAGCAATCAGCCCCAGCATTTT.

The CDR3 DNA reads as TGTGCCAGCAGCTGGACTACAGAGACCTACGAGCAGTACTTC. Translation gives CASSWTTETYEQYF. The rearrangement joins TRBV11-2 to TRBJ2-7; D may be TRBD2 (6 bases). The CDR3 length is 14 residues. Trimming removed 4 bases at V and 2 bases at J, with 12 bases between. From germline, CDR1 is SGHAT and CDR2 FQNNGV. The full variable domain, completed using reference TRBV11-2 and TRBJ2-7, is EAGVAQSPRYKIIEKRQSVAFWCNPISGHATLYWYQQILGQGPKLLIQFQNNGVVDDSQLPKDRFSAERLKGVDSTLKIQPAKLEDSAVYLCASSWTTETYEQYFGPGTRLTVT.

The chain combines TRBV3-1 (or the pseudogene TRBV3-2) with TRBJ2-5, with a tentative D call TRBD2 (5 bases). The CDR3 is made up of 14 amino acids. The germline V and J ends were trimmed by 0 bases and 2 bases, with 7 bases remaining between them. Per the germline V gene, CDR1 is LGHDT and CDR2 is YNNKEL (reference sequence). The CDR3: CASSQETKQETQYF. Here the CDR3 DNA reads TGTGCCAGCAGCCAAGAGACTAAACAAGAGACCCAGTACTTC.

V gene TRBV7-8 combines with J gene TRBJ1-1; no clear D. Deletions cut 1 base from V and 0 bases from J, with 6 bases between. This CDR3 has 14 residues. Germline assignment: CDR1 SGHVS and CDR2 FQNEAQ. CDR3 sequence: CASSLGQLNTEAFF. The CDR3 DNA reads as TGTGCCAGCAGCTTAGGGCAGTTGAACACTGAAGCTTTCTTT.

The rearrangement uses TRBV4-1 and TRBJ2-1; 8 bases agree with TRBD2. V lost 1 base, J lost 6 bases, and 5 bases stayed unmatched. The CDR3 is 15 amino acids. CDR1 is MGHRA, CDR2 YSYEKL, per germline. The DNA for the CDR3 is TGCGCCAGCAGCCAAGCGGGGGGGACCTTCAATGAGCAGTTCTTC. Translating it yields CASSQAGGTFNEQFF.

CDR3 residues: CASSYGQGGIGNTIYF. In DNA, the CDR3 is TGTGCCAGCAGTTACGGACAGGGGGGAATCGGAAACACCATATATTTT. J is TRBJ1-3 and V is TRBV6-6, with TRBD1 matching over 10 bases. With V trimmed by 2 bases and J by 4 bases, 5 bases remained unmatched. The CDR3 totals 16 residues. Per the germline V gene, CDR1 is MNHNY and CDR2 is SVGAGI (reference sequence).